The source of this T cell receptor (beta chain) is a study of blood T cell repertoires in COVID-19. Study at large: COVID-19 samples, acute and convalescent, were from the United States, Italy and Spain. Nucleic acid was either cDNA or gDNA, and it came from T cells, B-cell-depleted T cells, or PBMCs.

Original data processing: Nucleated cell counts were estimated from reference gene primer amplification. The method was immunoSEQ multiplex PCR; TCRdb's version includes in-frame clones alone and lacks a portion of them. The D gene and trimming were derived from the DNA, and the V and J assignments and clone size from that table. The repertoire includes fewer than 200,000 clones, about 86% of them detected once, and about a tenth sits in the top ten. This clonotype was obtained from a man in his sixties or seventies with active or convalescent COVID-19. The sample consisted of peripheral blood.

CDR3 amino acids: CASSVAPQAGGRTDTQYF. CDR3 nucleotides: TGTGCCAGCAGCGTAGCCCCCCAAGCGGGGGGTCGCACAGATACGCAGTATTTT. The chain combines TRBV9 with TRBJ2-3; 9 nucleotides line up with TRBD2. Germline CDR1 reads SGDLS; CDR2 reads YYNGEE. This CDR3 has 18 residues. Germline trimming cut 0 bases from V and 1 base from J; bases unmatched to any gene: 9.